This T cell receptor (beta chain) derives from a study of T cells after yellow fever vaccination. In this sample, this clonotype turned up many times. TCRdb used MiXCR to reprocess the 5' RACE reads, holding one entry per CDR3 protein. The repertoire holds a few hundred thousand distinct CDR3 sequences, with 3% to 4.5% as singletons. Germline trimming cut 6 bases from V and 6 bases from J; bases unmatched to any gene: 10. This CDR3 contains 14 residues. The input for sequencing was PBMCs, taken 5 days after the yellow fever booster vaccination. The gene calls are TRBV12-3 or TRBV12-4 and TRBJ2-5, with 7 bases that match TRBD1. This clonotype originated in a man aged 18 to 29 who received the YFV17D yellow fever vaccine. CDR3 region: CASRTRGLEQTQYF. CDR3 DNA sequence: TGTGCCAGCAGAACCAGGGGGTTAGAACAGACCCAGTACTTC.